This T cell receptor beta chain was sequenced during a study of blood T cell repertoires in COVID-19. TCRdb's copy holds only in-frame clones and misses some; the assay was immunoSEQ multiplex PCR. In the table there are 100,000 or so clones, 80% to 85% of which are singletons. Sequences were obtained from peripheral blood. This clonotype was obtained from a woman of 80 years or more with acute or convalescent COVID-19.

CDR3 DNA: TGTGCCAGCAGTCTAGATCGCGAATCACCCCTCCACTTT. Translation: CASSLDRESPLHF. The chain is built from TRBV28 and TRBJ1-6; D gene uncertain. Trimming pared 5 bases from V and 10 bases from J, leaving 12 bases between. CDR1 is MDHEN and CDR2 is SYDVKM in the germline V gene. The CDR3 is 13 residues long.